This is a list of T cell receptor beta chains from one sample in a study of T cell responses to AZD1222 COVID-19 vaccine. The assay was immunoSEQ multiplex PCR, and TCRdb's table has in-frame clones only and misses some. The data show about 150,000 clones, 75% to 90% seen once. Sample: peripheral blood, taken 28 days after the second AZD1222 dose. All receptors come from an adult who received the AZD1222 COVID-19 vaccine. Each CDR3 is given with its conserved first and last residue. A D gene is named only where the DNA matches it firmly. Not every row has a clone size; where given, it reads once, few, many or a size class.

v_call	clone_size	d_call	j_call	cdr3_nt	cdr3_aa
TRBV3-1/TRBV3-2	-	-	TRBJ1-4	TGTGCCAGCAGCTCCCGGACGGCCGCGGCCGCAACTAATGAAAAACTGTTTTTT	CASSSRTAAAATNEKLFF
TRBV18	-	-	TRBJ2-6	TGTGCCAGCTCACCTACCGGACGGTTCTCCGGGGCCAACGTCCTGACTTTC	CASSPTGRFSGANVLTF
TRBV11-3	-	-	TRBJ2-7	TGTGCCAGCAGCTTCACTAGTTGGGCCGAGCAGTACTTC	CASSFTSWAEQYF
TRBV11-1	-	-	TRBJ1-2	TGTGCCAGCAGCCCGCGTTCTGGGGGCTACACCTTC	CASSPRSGGYTF
TRBV28	few	TRBD2	TRBJ2-3	TGTGCCAGCAGTTCCCCCGGGGGAGGGACAGATACGCAGTATTTT	CASSSPGGGTDTQYF
TRBV18	-	-	TRBJ2-5	TGTGCCAGCTCAGGAACCGAAGAGACCCAGTACTTC	CASSGTEETQYF
TRBV19	-	-	TRBJ2-1	TGTGCCAGTAGTACCCCGAGAGGGCAGTTCTTC	CASSTPRGQFF
TRBV20-1	-	-	TRBJ2-3	TGCAGTGCTAGTTCTCTAGCGTTCTTTCTCACAGATACGCAGTATTTT	CSASSLAFFLTDTQYF
TRBV6-5	-	-	TRBJ2-7	TGTGCCAGCAGTTACTCAACAGAGCCTATCTACGAGCAGTACTTC	CASSYSTEPIYEQYF
TRBV7-8	-	TRBD1	TRBJ2-7	TGTGCCAGCAGTACAGGGGTCTACGAGCAGTACTTC	CASSTGVYEQYF
TRBV27	once	-	TRBJ2-7	TGTGCCAGCAGGGAGGGCTACGAGCAGTACTTC	CASREGYEQYF
TRBV5-6	-	TRBD1	TRBJ1-1	TGTGCCAGCAGCCGGACAGGGAGGAACACTGAAGCTTTCTTT	CASSRTGRNTEAFF
TRBV27	-	TRBD2	TRBJ2-7	TGTGCCAGCAGTTCGCGAGCGGGAGTGGGGGAGCAGTACTTC	CASSSRAGVGEQYF
TRBV5-1	-	TRBD1	TRBJ1-3	TGCGCCAGCAGGTCAACGGGGACAGGGGTCGTCGGAAACACCATATATTTT	CASRSTGTGVVGNTIYF
TRBV28	-	TRBD1	TRBJ1-5	TGTGCCAGCAGTTGGGGACAGGGGGACGGTCAGCCCCAGCATTTT	CASSWGQGDGQPQHF
TRBV7-2	-	TRBD2	TRBJ2-1	TGTGCCAGCAGCTTAGGGACTAGGTCCTACAATGAGCAGTTCTTC	CASSLGTRSYNEQFF
TRBV7-9	-	-	TRBJ2-5	TGTGCCAGCAGCACCAGGATGGGCAGGGAAGAGACCCAGTACTTC	CASSTRMGREETQYF
TRBV27	-	TRBD1	TRBJ1-6	TGTGCCAGCAGCCTAGACAGGGCCCTAGCCTCACCCCTCCACTTT	CASSLDRALASPLHF
TRBV5-1	-	-	TRBJ2-7	TGCGCCAGCAGCTTGCCTCCCTACGAGCAGTACTTC	CASSLPPYEQYF
TRBV2	once	TRBD1	TRBJ2-5	TGTGCCAGCAGAAGTGGGACAGGGGATGAGACCCAGTACTTC	CASRSGTGDETQYF
TRBV28	-	-	TRBJ1-5	TGTGCCAGCAGTGAGTACAATCAGCCCCAGCATTTT	CASSEYNQPQHF
TRBV28	-	TRBD1	TRBJ1-1	TGTGCCAGCAGTCCACAGGGGGCCTCTAACACTGAAGCTTTCTTT	CASSPQGASNTEAFF
TRBV5-4	-	-	TRBJ1-2	TGTGCCAGCAGCCCGGGGGGAGAAGGGTACTATGGCTACACCTTC	CASSPGGEGYYGYTF
TRBV5-4	once	TRBD2	TRBJ2-1	TGTGCCAGCAGTGGAGGGGGGACTAGCGATTACAATGAGCAGTTCTTC	CASSGGGTSDYNEQFF
TRBV14	-	-	TRBJ2-3	TGTGCCAGCAGCTCCGGGACCCGCACAGATACGCAGTATTTT	CASSSGTRTDTQYF
TRBV29-1	-	-	TRBJ2-1	TGCAGCGTTAACAGGGTCAATGAGCAGTTCTTC	CSVNRVNEQFF
TRBV19	-	TRBD1	TRBJ1-1	TGTGCCAGTACCCCTACAGGGGTCCCCACTGAAGCTTTCTTT	CASTPTGVPTEAFF
TRBV5-8	-	-	TRBJ2-2	TGTGCCAGCAGCAGTACATATACGAACACCGGGGAGCTGTTTTTT	CASSSTYTNTGELFF
TRBV6-5	-	-	TRBJ1-5	TGTGCCAGCAGAGCAGGGGTGGGTCAGCCCCAGCATTTT	CASRAGVGQPQHF
TRBV10-3	-	-	TRBJ1-2	TGTGCCATCGCTGACTGGGGTAGGGAGGGCTATGGCTACACCTTC	CAIADWGREGYGYTF
TRBV11-2	-	-	TRBJ1-1	TGTGCCAGCAGCTTAAGTGGACAGATAAATGAAGCTTTCTTT	CASSLSGQINEAFF
TRBV29-1	-	TRBD1	TRBJ2-5	TGCAGCGTTGAAAGACAGGGGGGGGAAGAGACCCAGTACTTC	CSVERQGGEETQYF
TRBV6-2/TRBV6-3	-	TRBD1	TRBJ2-2	TGTGCCAGCAGTAAACAGGGGTACACCGGGGAGCTGTTTTTT	CASSKQGYTGELFF
TRBV18	-	-	TRBJ2-1	TGTGCCAGCTCACCAATGAGAAGTAGCAGCCATGAGCAGTTCTTC	CASSPMRSSSHEQFF
TRBV30	-	TRBD1	TRBJ1-6	TGTGCCTGGAGCCCAGGGGGCGGGAATTCACCCCTCCACTTT	CAWSPGGGNSPLHF
TRBV27	few	TRBD1	TRBJ2-3	TGTGCCAGCAGTTCGACCCGACAGGGACGGACAGATACGCAGTATTTT	CASSSTRQGRTDTQYF
TRBV19	-	-	TRBJ1-6	TGTGCCAGCGCCCCGGGGAACTCACCCCTCCACTTT	CASAPGNSPLHF
TRBV6-2/TRBV6-3	few	-	TRBJ1-1	TGTGCCAGCAGTTACTCCGGGGTCACTGAAGCTTTCTTT	CASSYSGVTEAFF
TRBV19	-	-	TRBJ1-1	TGTGCCAGTAGTATGGCTCAGGGAGAAACTGAAGCTTTCTTT	CASSMAQGETEAFF